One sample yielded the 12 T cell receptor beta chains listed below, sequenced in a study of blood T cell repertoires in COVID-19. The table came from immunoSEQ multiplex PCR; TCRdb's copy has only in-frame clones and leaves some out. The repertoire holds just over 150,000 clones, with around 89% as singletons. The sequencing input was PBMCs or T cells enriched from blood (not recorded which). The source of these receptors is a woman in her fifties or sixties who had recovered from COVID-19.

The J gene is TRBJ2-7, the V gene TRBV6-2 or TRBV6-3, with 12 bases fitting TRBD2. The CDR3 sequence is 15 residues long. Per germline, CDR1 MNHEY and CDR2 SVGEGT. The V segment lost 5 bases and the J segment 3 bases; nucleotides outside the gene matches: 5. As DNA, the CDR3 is TGTGCCAGCAGTCTAACGGGACTAGCGGGCTACGAGCAGTACTTC. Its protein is CASSLTGLAGYEQYF.

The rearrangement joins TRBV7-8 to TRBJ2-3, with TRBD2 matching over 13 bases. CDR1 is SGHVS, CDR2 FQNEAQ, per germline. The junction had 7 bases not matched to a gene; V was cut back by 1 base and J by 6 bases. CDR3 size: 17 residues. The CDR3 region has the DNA TGTGCCAGCAGCTTAGGCACTAGCGGGGGGGCCCGGGATACGCAGTATTTT. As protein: CASSLGTSGGARDTQYF.

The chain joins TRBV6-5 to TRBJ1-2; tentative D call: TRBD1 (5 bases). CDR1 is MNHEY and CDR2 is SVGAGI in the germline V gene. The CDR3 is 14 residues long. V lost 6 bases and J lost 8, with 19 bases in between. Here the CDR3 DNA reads TGTGCCAGCAGGGGCAGCGGGGGGACCGGGGGCTACACCTTC. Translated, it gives CASRGSGGTGGYTF.

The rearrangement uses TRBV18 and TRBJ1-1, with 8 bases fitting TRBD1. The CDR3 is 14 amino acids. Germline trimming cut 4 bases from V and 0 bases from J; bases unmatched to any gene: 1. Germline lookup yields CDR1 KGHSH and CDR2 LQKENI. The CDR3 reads CASSRDRLNTEAFF. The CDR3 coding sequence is TGTGCCAGCTCACGGGACAGGCTGAACACTGAAGCTTTCTTT.

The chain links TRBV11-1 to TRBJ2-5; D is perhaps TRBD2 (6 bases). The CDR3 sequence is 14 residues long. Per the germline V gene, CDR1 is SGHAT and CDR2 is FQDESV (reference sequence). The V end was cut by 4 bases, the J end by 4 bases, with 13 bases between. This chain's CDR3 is CASSSGGVLETQYF. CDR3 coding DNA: TGTGCCAGCAGCTCCGGAGGGGTATTAGAGACCCAGTACTTC.

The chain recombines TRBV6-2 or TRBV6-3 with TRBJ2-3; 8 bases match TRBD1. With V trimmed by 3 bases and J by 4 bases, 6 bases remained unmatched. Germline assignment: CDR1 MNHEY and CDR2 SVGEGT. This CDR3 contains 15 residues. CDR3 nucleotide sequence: TGTGCCAGCAGTTATCGACAGGGGTGGCCAGATACGCAGTATTTT. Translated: CASSYRQGWPDTQYF.

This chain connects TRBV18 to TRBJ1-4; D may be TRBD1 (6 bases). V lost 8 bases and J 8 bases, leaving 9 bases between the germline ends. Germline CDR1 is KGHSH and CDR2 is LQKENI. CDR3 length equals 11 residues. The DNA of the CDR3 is TGTGCCAGCGCCAGGGGAGAAAAACTGTTTTTT. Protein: CASARGEKLFF. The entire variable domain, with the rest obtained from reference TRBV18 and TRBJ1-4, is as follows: NAGVMQNPRHLVRRRGQEARLRCSPMKGHSHVYWYRQLPEEGLKFMVYLQKENIIDESGMPKERFSAEFPKEGPSILRIQQVVRGDSAAYFCASARGEKLFFGSGTQLSVL.

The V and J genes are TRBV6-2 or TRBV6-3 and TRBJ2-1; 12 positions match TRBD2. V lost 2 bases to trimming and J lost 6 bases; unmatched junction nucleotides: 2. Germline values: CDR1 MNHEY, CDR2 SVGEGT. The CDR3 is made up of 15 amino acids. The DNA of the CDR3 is TGTGCCAGCAGTTACGGGACTAGCGGGCGCAATGAGCAGTTCTTC. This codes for CASSYGTSGRNEQFF.

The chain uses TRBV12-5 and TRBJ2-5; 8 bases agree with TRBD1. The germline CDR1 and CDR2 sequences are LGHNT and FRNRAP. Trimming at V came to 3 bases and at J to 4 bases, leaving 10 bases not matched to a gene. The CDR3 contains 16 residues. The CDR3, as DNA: TGTGCTAGTGGTTTAACGACCGGGACAGGATTAGAGACCCAGTACTTC. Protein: CASGLTTGTGLETQYF.

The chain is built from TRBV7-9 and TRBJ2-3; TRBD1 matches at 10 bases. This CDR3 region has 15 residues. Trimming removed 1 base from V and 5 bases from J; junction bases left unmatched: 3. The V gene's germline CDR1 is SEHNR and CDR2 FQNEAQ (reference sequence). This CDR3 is CASSLGQGAIDTQYF. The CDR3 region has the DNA TGTGCCAGCAGCTTAGGACAGGGGGCAATAGATACGCAGTATTTT.

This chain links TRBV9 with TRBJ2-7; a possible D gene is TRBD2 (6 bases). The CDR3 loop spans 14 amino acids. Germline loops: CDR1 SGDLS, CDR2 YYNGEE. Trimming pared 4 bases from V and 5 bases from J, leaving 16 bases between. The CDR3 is CASSLGTRAHEQYF. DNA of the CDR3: TGTGCCAGCAGCCTCGGGACTCGGGCGCACGAGCAGTACTTC.

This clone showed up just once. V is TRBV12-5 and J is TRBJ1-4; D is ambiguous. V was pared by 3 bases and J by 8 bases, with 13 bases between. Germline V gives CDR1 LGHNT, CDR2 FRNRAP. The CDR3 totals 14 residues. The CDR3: CASGLTGLGEKLFF. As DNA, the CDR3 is TGTGCTAGTGGTTTAACCGGCCTAGGAGAAAAACTGTTTTTT.